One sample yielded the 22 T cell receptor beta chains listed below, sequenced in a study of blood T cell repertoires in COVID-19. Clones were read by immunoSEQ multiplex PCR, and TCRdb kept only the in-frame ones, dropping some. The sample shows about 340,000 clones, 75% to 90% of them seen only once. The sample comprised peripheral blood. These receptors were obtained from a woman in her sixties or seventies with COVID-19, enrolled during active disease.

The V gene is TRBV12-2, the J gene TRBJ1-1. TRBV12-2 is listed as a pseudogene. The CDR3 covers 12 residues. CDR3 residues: CARRRVNTEAFF. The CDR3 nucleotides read TGTGCAAGGCGACGGGTGAACACTGAAGCTTTCTTT.

This CDR3 is CSVRDRGKDGYTF. CDR3 bases: TGCAGCGTTAGGGACAGGGGAAAGGATGGCTACACCTTC. The rearrangement uses TRBV29-1 and TRBJ1-2; 10 bases fit TRBD1. The length of the CDR3 is 13 residues. From germline, CDR1 is SQVTM and CDR2 ANQGSEA. V dropped 5 bases and J dropped 6; count of bases not matched to a gene: 6.

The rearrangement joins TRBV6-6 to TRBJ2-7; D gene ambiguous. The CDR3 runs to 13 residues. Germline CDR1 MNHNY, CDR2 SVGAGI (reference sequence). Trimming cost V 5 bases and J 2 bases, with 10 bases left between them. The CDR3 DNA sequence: TGTGCCAGCAGTCCGACTTTTACCTACGAGCAGTACTTC. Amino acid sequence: CASSPTFTYEQYF.

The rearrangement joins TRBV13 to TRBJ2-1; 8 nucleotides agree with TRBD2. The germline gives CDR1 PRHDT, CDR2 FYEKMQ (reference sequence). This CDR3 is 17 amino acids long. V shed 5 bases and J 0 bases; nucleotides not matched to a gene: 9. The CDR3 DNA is TGTGCCAGCAGCCGCCAGACGGCGGGGGGCTCCTACAATGAGCAGTTCTTC. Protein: CASSRQTAGGSYNEQFF.

The CDR3 bases are TGCGCCAGCAGTGACTCGACAGTATTGAACACTGAAGCTTTCTTT. It yields the protein CASSDSTVLNTEAFF. The J gene is TRBJ1-1, the V gene TRBV10-2; possible D gene TRBD1, 5 bases. The CDR3 totals 15 residues. CDR1 and CDR2 (germline): WSHSY, SAAADI. V gave up 3 bases and J gave up 0 bases, with 11 bases separating them.

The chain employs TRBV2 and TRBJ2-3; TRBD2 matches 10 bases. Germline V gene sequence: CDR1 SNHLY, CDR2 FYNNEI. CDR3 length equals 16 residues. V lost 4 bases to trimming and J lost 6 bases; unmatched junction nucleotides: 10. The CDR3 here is CASSVRLAGAGDTQYF. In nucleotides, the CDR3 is TGTGCCAGCAGTGTTCGGCTAGCGGGGGCAGGGGATACGCAGTATTTT. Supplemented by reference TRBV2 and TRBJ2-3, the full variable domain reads EPEVTQTPSHQVTQMGQEVILRCVPISNHLYFYWYRQILGQKVEFLVSFYNNEISEKSEIFDDQFSVERPDGSNFTLKIRSTKLEDSAMYFCASSVRLAGAGDTQYFGPGTRLTVL.

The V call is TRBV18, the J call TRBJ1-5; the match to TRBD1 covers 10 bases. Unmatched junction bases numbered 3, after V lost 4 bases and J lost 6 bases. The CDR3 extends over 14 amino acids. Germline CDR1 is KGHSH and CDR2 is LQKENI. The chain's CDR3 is CASSLTGGGQPQHF. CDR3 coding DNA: TGTGCCAGCTCACTGACAGGGGGCGGTCAGCCCCAGCATTTT.

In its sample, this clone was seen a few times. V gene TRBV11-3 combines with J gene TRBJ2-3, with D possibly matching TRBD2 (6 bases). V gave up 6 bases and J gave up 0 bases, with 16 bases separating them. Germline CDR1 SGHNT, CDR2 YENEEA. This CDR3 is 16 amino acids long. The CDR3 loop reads CASSPILGGSTDTQYF. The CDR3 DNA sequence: TGTGCCAGCAGTCCCATTTTGGGGGGAAGCACAGATACGCAGTATTTT.

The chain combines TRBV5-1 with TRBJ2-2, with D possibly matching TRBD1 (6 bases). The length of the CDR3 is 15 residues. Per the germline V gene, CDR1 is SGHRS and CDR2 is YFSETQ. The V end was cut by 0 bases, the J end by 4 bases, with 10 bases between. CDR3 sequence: CASSLGAGVTGELFF. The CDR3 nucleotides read TGCGCCAGCAGCTTGGGGGCAGGGGTCACCGGGGAGCTGTTTTTT.

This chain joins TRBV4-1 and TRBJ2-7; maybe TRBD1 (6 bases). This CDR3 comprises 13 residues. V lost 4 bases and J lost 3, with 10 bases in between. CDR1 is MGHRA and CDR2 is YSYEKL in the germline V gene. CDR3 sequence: CASSPPDSYEQYF. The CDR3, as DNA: TGCGCCAGCAGCCCACCGGACAGCTACGAGCAGTACTTC.

CDR3 sequence: CASSVGLAGGHGELFF. In nucleotides, the CDR3 is TGTGCCAGCAGCGTAGGGCTAGCGGGGGGGCACGGGGAGCTGTTTTTT. The rearrangement links TRBV9 to TRBJ2-2, with TRBD2 identical over 12 bases. Trimming cost V 0 bases and J 7 bases; bases outside gene matches: 4. The germline gives CDR1 SGDLS, CDR2 YYNGEE. This CDR3 has 16 residues.

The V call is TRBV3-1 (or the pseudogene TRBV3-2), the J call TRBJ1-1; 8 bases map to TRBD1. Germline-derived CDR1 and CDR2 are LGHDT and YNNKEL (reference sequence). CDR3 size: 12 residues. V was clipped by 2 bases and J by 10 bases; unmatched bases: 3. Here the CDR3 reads CASSQTGGVAFF. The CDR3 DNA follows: TGTGCCAGCAGCCAAACAGGGGGGGTAGCTTTCTTT.

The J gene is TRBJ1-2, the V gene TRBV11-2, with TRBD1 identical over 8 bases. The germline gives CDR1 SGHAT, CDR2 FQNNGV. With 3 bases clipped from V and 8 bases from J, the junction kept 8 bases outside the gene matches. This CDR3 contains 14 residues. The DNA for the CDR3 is TGTGCCAGCAGCTTCAGTCAGGGGGCGCGAGGCTACACCTTC. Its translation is CASSFSQGARGYTF.

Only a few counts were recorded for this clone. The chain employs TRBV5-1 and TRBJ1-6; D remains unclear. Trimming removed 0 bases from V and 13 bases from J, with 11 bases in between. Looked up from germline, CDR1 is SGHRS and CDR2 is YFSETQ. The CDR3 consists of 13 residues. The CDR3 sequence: CASSLVPGFPLHF. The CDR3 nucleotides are TGCGCCAGCAGCTTGGTCCCCGGGTTCCCCCTCCACTTT.

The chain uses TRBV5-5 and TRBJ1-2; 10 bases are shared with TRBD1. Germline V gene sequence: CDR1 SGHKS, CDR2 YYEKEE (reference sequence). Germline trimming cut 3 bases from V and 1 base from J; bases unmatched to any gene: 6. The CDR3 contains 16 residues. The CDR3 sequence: CASSSTGGNYNYGYTF. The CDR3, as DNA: TGTGCCAGCAGCTCGACAGGGGGCAATTATAACTATGGCTACACCTTC.

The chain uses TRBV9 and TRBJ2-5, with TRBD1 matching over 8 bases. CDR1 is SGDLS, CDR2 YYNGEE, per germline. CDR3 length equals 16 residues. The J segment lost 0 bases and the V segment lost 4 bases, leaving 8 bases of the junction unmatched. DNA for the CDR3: TGTGCCAGCAGCCCGAGACAGGGGCCGAACCAAGAGACCCAGTACTTC. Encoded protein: CASSPRQGPNQETQYF.

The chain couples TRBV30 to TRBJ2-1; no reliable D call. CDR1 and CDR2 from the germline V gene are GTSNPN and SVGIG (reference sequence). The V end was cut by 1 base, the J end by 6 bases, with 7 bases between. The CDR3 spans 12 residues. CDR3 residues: CAWSGHFNEQFF. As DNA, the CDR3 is TGTGCCTGGAGTGGACACTTCAATGAGCAGTTCTTC.

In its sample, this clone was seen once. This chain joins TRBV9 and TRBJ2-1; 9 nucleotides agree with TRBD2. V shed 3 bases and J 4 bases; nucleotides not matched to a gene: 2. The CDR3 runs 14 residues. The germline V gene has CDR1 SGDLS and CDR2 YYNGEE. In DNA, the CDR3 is TGTGCCAGCAGCGCAAGCGGGGGGTACAATGAGCAGTTCTTC. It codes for CASSASGGYNEQFF.

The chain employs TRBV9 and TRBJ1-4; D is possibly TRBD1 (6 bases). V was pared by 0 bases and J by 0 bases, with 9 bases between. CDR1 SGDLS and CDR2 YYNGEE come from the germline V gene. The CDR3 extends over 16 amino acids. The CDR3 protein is CASSVGTATTNEKLFF. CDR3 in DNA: TGTGCCAGCAGCGTAGGGACAGCAACAACTAATGAAAAACTGTTTTTT.

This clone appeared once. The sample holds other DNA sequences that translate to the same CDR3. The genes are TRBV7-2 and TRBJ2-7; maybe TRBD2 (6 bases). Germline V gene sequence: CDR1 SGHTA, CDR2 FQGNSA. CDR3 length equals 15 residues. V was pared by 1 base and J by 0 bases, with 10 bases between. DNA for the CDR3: TGTGCCAGCAGCTTAGGTGCGGGGTACTCCTACGAGCAGTACTTC. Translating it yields CASSLGAGYSYEQYF.

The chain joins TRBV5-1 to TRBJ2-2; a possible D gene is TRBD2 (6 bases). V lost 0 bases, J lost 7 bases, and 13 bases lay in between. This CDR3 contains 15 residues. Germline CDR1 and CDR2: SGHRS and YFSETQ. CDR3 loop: CASSLALGGVGELFF. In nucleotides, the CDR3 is TGCGCCAGCAGCTTGGCCCTGGGGGGTGTCGGGGAGCTGTTTTTT.

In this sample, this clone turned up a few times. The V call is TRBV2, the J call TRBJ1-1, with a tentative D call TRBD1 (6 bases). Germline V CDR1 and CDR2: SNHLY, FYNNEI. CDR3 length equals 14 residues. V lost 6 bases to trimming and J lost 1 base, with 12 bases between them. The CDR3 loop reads CASRQGGRNTEAFF. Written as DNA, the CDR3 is TGTGCCAGCAGACAGGGAGGGAGGAACACTGAAGCTTTCTTT.